This T cell receptor beta chain is drawn from a study of patients and donors after allogeneic stem cell transplantation. V lost 4 bases to trimming and J lost 5 bases, with 18 bases between them. Germline V gives CDR1 SGHRS, CDR2 YFSETQ. The CDR3 loop spans 15 amino acids. This clonotype counts as medium-sized. One entry per CDR3 protein, called by TCRdb with MiXCR from the RT-PCR reads. The sample consists of fewer than 12,000 distinct CDR3 sequences, approximately 22% of them appearing once. The receptor comes from a human donor who was either an allogeneic HSCT recipient or a stem cell or donor lymphocyte infusion donor (not recorded which). It is not recorded whose cells these are; they may come from a transplant donor. Material: blood, either unsorted or a sorted T cell fraction (not recorded which). The chain joins TRBV5-1 to TRBJ1-2, with D hard to call. Here the CDR3 reads CASSPHRANLYGYTF. The CDR3, as DNA: TGCGCCAGCAGCCCCCACCGGGCCAATCTATATGGCTACACCTTC.